The table lists the clone carrying this T cell receptor (beta chain) with a few counts. Its specificity is not known. The junction and the germline gene differ at one end; a read error may be behind it. The protocol attached unique molecular identifiers to individual cDNA molecules. TCRdb redid the calling of the 5' RACE reads with MiXCR, one entry per CDR3 protein. Of fewer than 85,000 distinct CDR3 sequences listed, roughly 14% are singletons. The CDR3 length is 17 residues. Germline V gene sequence: CDR1 MDHEN, CDR2 SYDVKM. The data stem from a study of early T cells in non-severe SARS-CoV-2 infection. Study-level information: Chains stayed unpaired after sequencing of bulk RNA from unsorted whole blood. Study-level points and caveats: Lookups in VDJdb leaned toward anti-spike CD8 responses and missed private and CD4 specificities.

The clonotype originates from an adult who was a healthcare worker with PCR-confirmed SARS-CoV-2 infection or an uninfected control (not recorded which). The chain combines TRBV28 with TRBJ2-7; TRBD2 aligns across 13 bases. The sequences come from whole blood, collected at baseline. As DNA, the CDR3 is TGTGCCAGCAGTTTACCAGCCCAGGGGACTAGCGGGACATCGAAGTCCTTC. This translates into CASSLPAQGTSGTSKSF. The full variable domain, rest sourced from reference TRBV28 and TRBJ2-7, is DVKVTQSSRYLVKRTGEKVFLECVQDMDHENMFWYRQDPGLGLRLIYFSYDVKMKEKGDIPEGYSVSREKKERFSLILESASTNQTSMYLCASSLPAQGTSGTSKSFGPGTRLTVT.